The 20 T cell receptor beta chains presented below share a single source sample, sequenced in a study of response to subunit inactivated influenza vaccine. TCRdb itself ran the RT-PCR reads through MiXCR, one entry per CDR3 protein. The sample lists hundreds of thousands of distinct CDR3 sequences; approximately 14% were seen once. The material was PBMCs from blood, obtained roughly 13 days after vaccination. The receptors were sampled from a man aged 45-60 years who received an inactivated influenza vaccine.

The J gene is TRBJ1-2, the V gene TRBV7-2; 7 positions agree with TRBD1. V was pared by 5 bases and J by 4 bases, with 7 bases of the junction left unmatched. This CDR3 spans 14 amino acids. Germline loops: CDR1 SGHTA, CDR2 FQGNSA. The CDR3 nucleotides are TGTGCCAGCAGCCCCCGGACAGGCCCCTATGGCTACACCTTC. Its translation: CASSPRTGPYGYTF.

This clonotype showed up just a few times. This chain links TRBV19 with TRBJ2-7; a weak D match, TRBD1 (5 bases). Germline assignment: CDR1 LNHDA and CDR2 SQIVND (reference sequence). This CDR3 region has 13 residues. The V and J ends lost 8 bases and 0 bases respectively, with 11 bases between them. The CDR3 DNA reads as TGTGCCAGTTCGGACACGAGCTCCTACGAGCAGTACTTC. Amino acids: CASSDTSSYEQYF. Full variable domain (remainder filled in from reference TRBV19 and TRBJ2-7): DGGITQSPKYLFRKEGQNVTLSCEQNLNHDAMYWYRQDPGQGLRLIYYSQIVNDFQKGDIAEGYSVSREKKESFPLTVTSAQKNPTAFYLCASSDTSSYEQYFGPGTRLTVT.

This clonotype came up a few times. The chain is built from TRBV7-2 and TRBJ2-5, with 7 bases matching TRBD1. V lost 6 bases to trimming and J lost 5 bases; unmatched junction nucleotides: 6. From germline, CDR1 is SGHTA and CDR2 FQGNSA. The CDR3 extends over 13 amino acids. The CDR3 protein is CASRADRAETQYF. The DNA of the CDR3 is TGTGCCAGCAGAGCCGACAGGGCCGAGACCCAGTACTTC.

This rearrangement joins TRBV20-1 to TRBJ2-3; 9 bases map to TRBD2. The CDR3 consists of 16 residues. CDR1 and CDR2 from the germline V gene are DFQATT and SNEGSKA (reference sequence). V lost 0 bases, J lost 0 bases, and 4 bases stayed unmatched. CDR3 in amino acids: CSARDGLAGSTDTQYF. The CDR3 DNA is TGCAGTGCTAGAGATGGCCTAGCGGGGAGCACAGATACGCAGTATTTT.

This sequence joins TRBV6-2 or TRBV6-3 and TRBJ1-1, with TRBD1 as a possible D gene (6 bases). Germline V gives CDR1 MNHEY, CDR2 SVGEGT. The V and J ends lost 4 bases and 3 bases respectively, with 15 bases between them. This CDR3 contains 15 residues. Here the CDR3 reads CASSLGTTIHTEAFF. The CDR3 DNA is TGTGCCAGCAGTTTGGGGACAACAATCCACACTGAAGCTTTCTTT.

This clonotype was observed a few times. V usage is TRBV20-1 and J usage is TRBJ2-1, with D possibly TRBD2 on 7 matching bases. The V end lost 0 bases, the J end lost 9 bases, and 15 bases lay between the germline ends. Germline-derived CDR1 and CDR2 are DFQATT and SNEGSKA (reference sequence). This CDR3 spans 14 amino acids. CDR3 sequence reads: CSARDQGRGGEQFF. In DNA, the CDR3 is TGCAGTGCTAGAGATCAGGGGCGCGGGGGTGAGCAGTTCTTC.

CDR3 in amino acids: CASSLVPGLSSGANVLTF. In nucleotides, the CDR3 is TGCGCCAGCAGCTTGGTCCCAGGGCTCTCGTCTGGGGCCAACGTCCTGACTTTC. The chain joins TRBV5-1 to TRBJ2-6, with D tentatively TRBD1 (5 bases). The CDR3 extends over 18 amino acids. V lost 0 bases to trimming and J lost 1 base, with 14 bases between them. Germline CDR1 reads SGHRS; CDR2 reads YFSETQ.

This clonotype was picked up many times. CDR3 sequence: CASMGRGTYEQYF. CDR3 nucleotide sequence: TGTGCCAGCATGGGCAGGGGGACCTACGAGCAGTACTTC. This chain connects TRBV6-1 to TRBJ2-7, with 7 bases that match TRBD1. This CDR3 is 13 amino acids long. Looked up from germline, CDR1 is MNHNS and CDR2 is SASEGT. V lost 7 bases, J lost 2 bases, and 5 bases stayed unmatched.

The chain recombines TRBV28 with TRBJ2-7; 7 nucleotides match TRBD1. The CDR3 runs to 15 residues. CDR1 and CDR2 (germline): MDHEN, SYDVKM. V lost 5 bases to trimming and J lost 0 bases; unmatched junction nucleotides: 7. CDR3 sequence (DNA): TGTGCCAGCAGTAAGAGACAGGGTCTCTCCTACGAGCAGTACTTC. Amino acids: CASSKRQGLSYEQYF.

J is TRBJ2-5 and V is TRBV28; unclear D gene. Trimming left V 6 bases short and J 7 bases short, with 12 bases between. This CDR3 is built from 12 residues. CDR1 MDHEN and CDR2 SYDVKM come from the germline V gene. The CDR3 sequence is CASSPLWGTQYF. In DNA form, the CDR3 reads TGTGCCAGCAGCCCTTTATGGGGGACCCAGTACTTC.

A few counts support this clonotype. The chain has TRBV6-2 or TRBV6-3 and TRBJ2-5, with D maybe TRBD1 (5 bases). V was pared by 8 bases and J by 0 bases, with 16 bases between. CDR3 length: 15 amino acids. CDR1 is MNHEY and CDR2 is SVGEGT in the germline V gene. The CDR3 coding sequence is TGTGCCAGCTCAAGACAGCTCGGGTACCAAGAGACCCAGTACTTC. Its translation is CASSRQLGYQETQYF.

The chain couples TRBV18 to TRBJ2-1, with D perhaps matching TRBD1 or TRBD2 (5 bases each). The CDR3 length is 15 residues. The germline V gene has CDR1 KGHSH and CDR2 LQKENI. V dropped 5 bases and J dropped 7 bases, with 18 bases sitting between them. CDR3 nucleotides: TGTGCCAGCTCAGAACGGGGCTCTCGGGTAAATGAGCAGTTCTTC. Translation: CASSERGSRVNEQFF. Variable domain in full (rest from reference TRBV18 and TRBJ2-1): NAGVMQNPRHLVRRRGQEARLRCSPMKGHSHVYWYRQLPEEGLKFMVYLQKENIIDESGMPKERFSAEFPKEGPSILRIQQVVRGDSAAYFCASSERGSRVNEQFFGPGTRLTVL.

V usage is TRBV7-9 and J usage is TRBJ2-7; D is unclear. The germline V gene encodes CDR1 SEHNR and CDR2 FQNEAQ (reference sequence). The CDR3 consists of 13 residues. V lost 2 bases, J lost 3 bases, and 8 bases lay in between. Here the CDR3 DNA reads TGTGCCAGCAGCTTATGTTTAGTCTACGAGCAGTACTTC. This codes for CASSLCLVYEQYF.

CDR3 DNA sequence: TGCGCCAGCAGCCCAAGGGGAGGAGCGAGGACAGATACGCAGTATTTT. Protein: CASSPRGGARTDTQYF. This rearrangement joins TRBV5-1 to TRBJ2-3; TRBD2 is a possible D gene (6 bases). The CDR3 totals 16 residues. Germline-derived CDR1 and CDR2 are SGHRS and YFSETQ. V was pared by 4 bases and J by 3 bases, with 18 bases between.

This clonotype appeared a few times. The V gene is TRBV10-3, the J gene TRBJ1-1, with a weak D call TRBD1 (5 bases). The CDR3 consists of 13 residues. The V and J ends lost 2 bases and 6 bases respectively, with 10 bases between them. Germline CDR1 is ENHRY and CDR2 is SYGVKD. The CDR3 DNA follows: TGTGCCATCAGTGAGGTGGGGGGGGCTGAAGCTTTCTTT. It translates to CAISEVGGAEAFF.

This chain links TRBV20-1 with TRBJ2-3, with D possibly matching TRBD1 (5 bases). Looked up from germline, CDR1 is DFQATT and CDR2 is SNEGSKA (reference sequence). The ends were cut back, 5 bases at V and 6 bases at J, with 9 bases in the middle. The CDR3 is 11 amino acids. In DNA, the CDR3 is TGCAGTGCTCTCAAGGGGGATACGCAGTATTTT. Translating it yields CSALKGDTQYF.

This clonotype has just a few counts. DNA for the CDR3: TGTGCCAGCAGCGGCAGCGCCGCCTTGACAGATACGCAGTATTTT. It translates to CASSGSAALTDTQYF. J is TRBJ2-3 and V is TRBV4-2; D not resolved. The CDR3 has 15 residues. V was cut by 5 bases and J by 3 bases, with 15 bases left in between. Germline values: CDR1 LGHNA, CDR2 YNFKEQ.

There are a few counts of this clonotype. This chain links TRBV29-1 with TRBJ1-2; 9 nucleotides line up with TRBD1. The germline CDR1 and CDR2 sequences are SQVTM and ANQGSEA. V was clipped by 4 bases and J by 6 bases; unmatched bases: 6. The CDR3 consists of 13 residues. CDR3 in amino acids: CSVGAGTGNGYTF. As DNA, the CDR3 is TGCAGCGTTGGTGCCGGGACAGGGAATGGCTACACCTTC.

The rearrangement joins TRBV20-1 to TRBJ2-1; D assignment may be TRBD1 or TRBD2 (6 bases each). CDR3 length equals 17 residues. Trimming removed 0 bases from V and 0 bases from J, with 15 bases in between. The germline gives CDR1 DFQATT, CDR2 SNEGSKA (reference sequence). CDR3 protein: CSARERGAGHSYNEQFF. The DNA for the CDR3 is TGCAGTGCTAGAGAAAGGGGGGCGGGACACTCCTACAATGAGCAGTTCTTC.

The chain links TRBV12-3 or TRBV12-4 to TRBJ2-1; D possibly corresponds to TRBD1 (5 bases). V was pared by 7 bases and J by 0 bases, with 10 bases between. The CDR3 is made up of 14 amino acids. DNA for the CDR3: TGTGCCAGCATGTCCAGGGTCTCCTACAATGAGCAGTTCTTC. Protein: CASMSRVSYNEQFF.